One TCR beta chain is described in this entry. Its antigen is still unknown. No quality values exist for individual bases; no much larger clone is one base distant. The immunoSEQ hsTCRB kit was used to amplify TCR beta chains from genomic DNA. TCR beta libraries were sequenced on an Illumina MiSeq instrument by the immunoSEQ service. The study's own analysis went as follows. Repertoire data were analyzed with the immunoSEQ Analyzer. This immuneACCESS table, as held by TCRdb, lists in-frame sequences with V and J called but not all clones. Of the missing ones, under half trace to an unresolved V gene in checked studies; the others have no known cause. The V and J calls and clone size are taken from that table; D and trimming were inferred from the DNA. The sample has more than 35,000 clones on record, about 90% of them singletons. 4.5% of the sample goes to the ten largest clones. A patient's vitiligo counted as stable when the lesions had not changed at all during the previous 6 months. For classification as stable, the absence of confetti depigmentation, a clinical sign of active vitiligo, was additionally required. Any patient who had received treatment in the previous three months was excluded. PBMCs were isolated from heparinized blood by Ficoll density gradient centrifugation and were subsequently flash-frozen.

The sample belongs to a study of resident and recirculating memory T cells in vitiligo (dated by TCRdb to between 2018 and 2020). In terms of the full investigation: The study took epidermis from shave biopsies of two lesional and two nonlesional sites, plus PBMCs, from each of a few stable vitiligo patients for TCR beta sequencing. Samples were homogenized without cell sorting just before genomic DNA extraction with the Qiagen DNeasy Blood & Tissue Kit. The human TCR beta sequencing tested whether specific clones in lesional vitiligo skin differed from clones in nonlesional skin and blood.

The junction shows trimming of 3 bases on V and 7 bases on J, and the gene matches do not reach 8 bases of it. CDR3 length: 16 amino acids, cysteine to phenylalanine. Kept here is only the CDR3 DNA, which spans 48 bases and is read in frame from base 1. The germline V gene encodes CDR1 SGHRS and CDR2 YFSETQ. The paper's findings and limits, for the study overall: Mechanistic studies in the future are needed to assess how much the detected T cell clones and the human Trm pools versus Tcm pools each contribute. No unique dominant TCR clone was detected, and variation in clonality was observed among vitiligo lesions. Overlap and correlation analysis showed no significant repertoire overlap between biopsies except for each lesion with itself, even within a single patient. TCR sequences were not conserved across biopsy sites or patients, suggesting that different T cell clones infiltrate different lesions, described as private specificity.

Sequenced sample: blood. This receptor was identified in a male donor with vitiligo. The sequence links TRBV5-1 to TRBJ1-6; a stretch of 9 junction bases matches TRBD1. The nucleotides read TGCGCCAGCAGCTGGACGGGACAGGGAAGAAATTCACCCCTCCACTTT. This is translated as CASSWTGQGRNSPLHF.